This TCR beta chain comes out of a study of blood T cell repertoires in COVID-19. Study in general: The United States, Italy and Spain were the sources of the acute and convalescent COVID-19 samples. PBMCs, B-cell-depleted T cells, or T cells provided the cDNA or gDNA that made up the material.

The CDR3 runs 15 residues. CDR1 and CDR2 (germline): MNHEY, SVGAGI. The J segment lost 2 bases and the V segment lost 4 bases, leaving 6 bases of the junction unmatched. Original data processing: Nucleated cell counts were estimated from reference gene primer amplification. TCRdb's copy holds only in-frame clones and misses some; the assay was immunoSEQ multiplex PCR. V, J and clone size were drawn from that table, and D and trimming were deduced from the DNA. The sample yields roughly 120,000 clones, around three quarters seen once. The sample taken for sequencing was peripheral blood. The source of this sequence is a man in his 70s with acute or convalescent COVID-19. The V and J genes are TRBV6-5 and TRBJ2-7; TRBD2 matches 9 bases. CDR3 protein: CASSSRTSDTYEQYF. The CDR3 DNA follows: TGTGCCAGCAGTTCTCGGACTAGCGATACCTACGAGCAGTACTTC.